This T cell receptor beta chain is drawn from a study of neurological immune-mediated disorders. The CDR3 consists of 16 residues. CDR1 is LNHNV, CDR2 YYDKDF, per germline (reference sequence). V was trimmed by 1 base and J by 0 bases, leaving 12 bases between them. TCRdb analysed the 5' RACE reads with MiXCR anew, one entry per CDR3 protein. Of some 45,000 distinct CDR3 sequences in the sample, around 13% were seen once. This clonotype was seen at least ten times. Time point in this sample: longitudinal time-point 2. This clonotype was sampled from a male donor with HTLV-1-associated myelopathy (HAM/TSP). The sample consisted of PBMCs. This rearrangement joins TRBV15 to TRBJ2-5; perhaps TRBD2 as D (5 bases). CDR3 nucleotides: TGTGCCACCAGCAGAGCCCGGACTGGCTACCAAGAGACCCAGTACTTC. It yields the protein CATSRARTGYQETQYF.